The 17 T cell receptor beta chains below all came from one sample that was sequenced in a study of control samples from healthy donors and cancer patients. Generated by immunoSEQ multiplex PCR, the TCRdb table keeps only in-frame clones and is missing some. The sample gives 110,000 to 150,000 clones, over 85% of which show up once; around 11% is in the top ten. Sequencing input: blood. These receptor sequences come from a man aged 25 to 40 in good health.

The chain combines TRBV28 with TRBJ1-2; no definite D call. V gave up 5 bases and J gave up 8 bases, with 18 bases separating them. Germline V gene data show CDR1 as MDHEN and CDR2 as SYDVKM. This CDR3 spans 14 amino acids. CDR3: CASSDPGPSEGYTF. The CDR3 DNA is TGTGCCAGCAGTGACCCCGGGCCGAGCGAAGGCTACACCTTC.

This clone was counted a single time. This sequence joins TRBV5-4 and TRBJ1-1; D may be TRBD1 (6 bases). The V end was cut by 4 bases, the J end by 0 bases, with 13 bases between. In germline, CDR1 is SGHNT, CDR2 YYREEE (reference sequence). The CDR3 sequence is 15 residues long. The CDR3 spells CASSPGHRMNTEAFF. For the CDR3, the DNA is TGTGCCAGCAGCCCGGGACACAGGATGAACACTGAAGCTTTCTTT. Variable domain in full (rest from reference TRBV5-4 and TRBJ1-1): ETGVTQSPTHLIKTRGQQVTLRCSSQSGHNTVSWYQQALGQGPQFIFQYYREEENGRGNFPPRFSGLQFPNYSSELNVNALELDDSALYLCASSPGHRMNTEAFFGQGTRLTVV.

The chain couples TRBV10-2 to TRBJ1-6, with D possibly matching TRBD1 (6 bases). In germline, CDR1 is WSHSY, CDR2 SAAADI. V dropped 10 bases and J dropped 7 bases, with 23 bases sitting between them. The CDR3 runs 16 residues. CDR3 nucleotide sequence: TGCGCCAATTTTGGACAGAGTAGGGGGGAGAATTCACCCCTCCACTTT. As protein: CANFGQSRGENSPLHF.

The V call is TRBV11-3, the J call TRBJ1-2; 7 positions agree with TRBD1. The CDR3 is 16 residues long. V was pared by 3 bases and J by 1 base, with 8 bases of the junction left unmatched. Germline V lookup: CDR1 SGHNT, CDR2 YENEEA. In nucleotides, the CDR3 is TGTGCCAGCAGCTTGGAATCCGGGACAGTTAACTATGGCTACACCTTC. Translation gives CASSLESGTVNYGYTF.

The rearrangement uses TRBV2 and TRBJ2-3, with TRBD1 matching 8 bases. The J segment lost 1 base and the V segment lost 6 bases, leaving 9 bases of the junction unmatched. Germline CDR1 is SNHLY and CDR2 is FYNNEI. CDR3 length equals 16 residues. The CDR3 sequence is CASSYRTGFGTDTQYF. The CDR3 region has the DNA TGTGCCAGCAGCTACAGGACAGGGTTTGGCACAGATACGCAGTATTTT.

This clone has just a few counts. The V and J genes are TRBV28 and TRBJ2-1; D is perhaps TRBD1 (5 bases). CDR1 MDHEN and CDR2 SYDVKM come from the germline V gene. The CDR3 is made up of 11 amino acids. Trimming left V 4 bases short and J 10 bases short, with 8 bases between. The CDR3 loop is CASSSRQEQFF. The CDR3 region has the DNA TGTGCCAGCAGTTCCCGACAGGAGCAGTTCTTC.

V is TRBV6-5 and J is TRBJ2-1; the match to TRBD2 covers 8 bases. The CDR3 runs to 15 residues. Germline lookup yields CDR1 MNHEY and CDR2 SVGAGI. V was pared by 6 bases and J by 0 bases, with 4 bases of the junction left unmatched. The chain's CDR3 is CASRESGSSYNEQFF. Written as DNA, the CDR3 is TGTGCCAGCAGGGAGAGCGGGAGCTCCTACAATGAGCAGTTCTTC.

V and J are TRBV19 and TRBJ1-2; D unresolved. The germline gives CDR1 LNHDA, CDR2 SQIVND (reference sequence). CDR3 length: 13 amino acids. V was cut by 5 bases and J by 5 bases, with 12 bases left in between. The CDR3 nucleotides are TGTGCCAGTAGTCAAAGGACTCCGTATGGCTACACCTTC. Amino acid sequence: CASSQRTPYGYTF.

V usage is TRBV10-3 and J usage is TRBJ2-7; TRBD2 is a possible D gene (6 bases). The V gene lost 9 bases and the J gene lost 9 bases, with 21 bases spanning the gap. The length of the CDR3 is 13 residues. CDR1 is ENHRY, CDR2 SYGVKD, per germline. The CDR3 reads CAITPVGGKGQYF. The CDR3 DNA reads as TGTGCCATAACCCCCGTGGGCGGGAAGGGGCAGTACTTC.

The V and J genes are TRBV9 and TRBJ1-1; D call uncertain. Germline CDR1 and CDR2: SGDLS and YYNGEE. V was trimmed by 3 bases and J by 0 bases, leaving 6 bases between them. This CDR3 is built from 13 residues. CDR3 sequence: CASSERLNTEAFF. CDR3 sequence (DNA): TGTGCCAGCAGCGAACGACTGAACACTGAAGCTTTCTTT.

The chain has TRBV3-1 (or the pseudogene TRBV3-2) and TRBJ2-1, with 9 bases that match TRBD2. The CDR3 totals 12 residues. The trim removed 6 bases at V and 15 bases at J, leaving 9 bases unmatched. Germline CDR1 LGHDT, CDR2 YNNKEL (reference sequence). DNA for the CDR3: TGTGCCAGCAGTACCGGGACTAGCTTTCCGTTCTTC. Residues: CASSTGTSFPFF.

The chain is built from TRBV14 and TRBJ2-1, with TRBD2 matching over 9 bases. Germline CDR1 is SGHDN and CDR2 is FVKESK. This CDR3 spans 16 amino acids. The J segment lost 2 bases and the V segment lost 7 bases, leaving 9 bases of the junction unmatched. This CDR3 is CASTPLAGVTYNEQFF. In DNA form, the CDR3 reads TGTGCCAGCACGCCGTTAGCGGGAGTAACCTACAATGAGCAGTTCTTC.

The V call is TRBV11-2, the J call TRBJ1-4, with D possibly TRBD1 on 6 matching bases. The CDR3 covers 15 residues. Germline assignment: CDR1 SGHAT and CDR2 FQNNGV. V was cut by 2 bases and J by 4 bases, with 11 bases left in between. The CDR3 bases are TGTGCCAGCAGCTTAATTGGACAGCTTAATGAAAAACTGTTTTTT. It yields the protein CASSLIGQLNEKLFF.

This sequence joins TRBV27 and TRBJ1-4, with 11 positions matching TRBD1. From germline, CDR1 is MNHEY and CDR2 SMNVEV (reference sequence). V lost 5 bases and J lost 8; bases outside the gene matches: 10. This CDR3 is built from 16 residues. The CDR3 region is CASSPNPGTGGEKLFF. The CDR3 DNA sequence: TGTGCCAGCAGTCCCAATCCCGGGACAGGGGGGGAAAAACTGTTTTTT. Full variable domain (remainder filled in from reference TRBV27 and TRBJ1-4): EAQVTQNPRYLITVTGKKLTVTCSQNMNHEYMSWYRQDPGLGLRQIYYSMNVEVTDKGDVPEGYKVSRKEKRNFPLILESPSPNQTSLYFCASSPNPGTGGEKLFFGSGTQLSVL.

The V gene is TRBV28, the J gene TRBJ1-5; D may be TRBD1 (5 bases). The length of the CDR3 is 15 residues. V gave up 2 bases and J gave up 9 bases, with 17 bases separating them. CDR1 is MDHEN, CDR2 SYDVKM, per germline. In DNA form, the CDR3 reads TGTGCCAGCAGTTTAAGAGACGGTTATCAGGGGCCCCAGCATTTT. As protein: CASSLRDGYQGPQHF. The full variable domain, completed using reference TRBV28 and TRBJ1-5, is DVKVTQSSRYLVKRTGEKVFLECVQDMDHENMFWYRQDPGLGLRLIYFSYDVKMKEKGDIPEGYSVSREKKERFSLILESASTNQTSMYLCASSLRDGYQGPQHFGDGTRLSIL.

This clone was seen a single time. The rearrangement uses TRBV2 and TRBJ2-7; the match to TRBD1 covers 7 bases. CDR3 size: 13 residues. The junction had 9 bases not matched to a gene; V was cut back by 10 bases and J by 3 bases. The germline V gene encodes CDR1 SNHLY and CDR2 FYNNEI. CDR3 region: CAIRQGLIYEQYF. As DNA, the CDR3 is TGTGCCATCAGACAGGGCCTTATCTACGAGCAGTACTTC.

The CDR3 region has the DNA TGTGCCAGCAGTCAACAGGGGGAGCGGAGTGGCTACACCTTC. The encoded protein is CASSQQGERSGYTF. The rearrangement joins TRBV28 to TRBJ1-2; 8 positions agree with TRBD1. Germline V CDR1 and CDR2: MDHEN, SYDVKM. The CDR3 length is 14 residues. J lost 7 bases, V lost 5 bases, and 9 bases had no gene match.